This TCR beta chain originates from a study of CXCR3-negative and CXCR3-positive naive CD8 T cells. Each CD8+ T cell subset was sorted in triplicate, around 300,000 cells each. A CD45RO-CCR7+CD27+CD95- profile was what naive CD8+ T cells displayed. The authors made the TRB cDNA libraries by 5' RACE using UMI labels. Each CDR3 protein gets one entry in TCRdb, which reprocessed the 5' RACE reads and gives no DNA. The listing records 130,000 or so distinct CDR3 sequences. CDR1 and CDR2 from the germline V gene are SGHTA and FQGNSA. The CDR3 loop spans 13 amino acids. Sequencing was carried out using naive CXCR3- CD8+ T cells from blood. Subset specified: CD45RO-CCR7+CD27+CD95- naive CD8+ T cells lacking CXCR3 (TNR3-). V and J are TRBV7-2 and TRBJ1-4. This TCR was recovered from a human donor in good health. Some clones in this sample may be carry-over from other donors' samples. CDR3 sequence: CASSFSSNEKLFF.